This paragraph reports one T cell receptor beta chain. These data come from a study of blood T cell repertoires in COVID-19. Generated by immunoSEQ multiplex PCR, the TCRdb table keeps only in-frame clones and is missing some. The table shows over 250,000 clones, with 87% occurring only once. Sequencing input: PBMCs or T cells enriched from blood (not recorded which). The receptor was isolated from a woman between 18 and 29 years old who had recovered from COVID-19.

CDR3 in amino acids: CSARQEKLFF. The CDR3 DNA is TGCAGTGCTAGACAGGAAAAACTGTTTTTT. This chain uses TRBV20-1 with TRBJ1-4; unclear D gene. CDR1 is DFQATT and CDR2 is SNEGSKA in the germline V gene (reference sequence). The V end lost 2 bases, the J end lost 8 bases, and 3 bases lay between the germline ends. CDR3 length equals 10 residues.